This TCR beta chain was found in a study of technical replicates of blood from a few donors (dated by TCRdb to the late 2010s). Regarding this clone: Its specific antigen is unknown. Base qualities are not provided; no much larger clone lies one nucleotide away.

Including cysteine and phenylalanine, the CDR3 has 14 amino acids. The sequence is cut down to CDR3 DNA, 42 bases in frame from base 1. CDR1 and CDR2 are drawn from the germline V gene (reference sequence): LNHDA, SQIVND. V and J are truncated by 4 bases and 3 bases respectively, leaving an intervening sequence of 12 bases. Library preparation employed the immunoSEQ multiplex PCR assay. TCRdb provides this immuneACCESS table in a form limited to in-frame rearrangements. Some clones are lacking; in checked studies, under half of them reflect an unresolved V gene, and why the rest are absent is not known. The sample data list tens of thousands of clones, and roughly 92% of these were observed just once. The top ten hold roughly 0.33% of the sample.

This receptor was identified in a human donor in good health. Sequencing used T cells isolated from PBMCs. This receptor chain uses TRBV19 and TRBJ1-2, with an unclear D gene assignment. At the DNA level, the sequence is TGTGCCAGTAGTAACCCTCGGGTTTACTATGGCTACACCTTC. It specifies CASSNPRVYYGYTF.